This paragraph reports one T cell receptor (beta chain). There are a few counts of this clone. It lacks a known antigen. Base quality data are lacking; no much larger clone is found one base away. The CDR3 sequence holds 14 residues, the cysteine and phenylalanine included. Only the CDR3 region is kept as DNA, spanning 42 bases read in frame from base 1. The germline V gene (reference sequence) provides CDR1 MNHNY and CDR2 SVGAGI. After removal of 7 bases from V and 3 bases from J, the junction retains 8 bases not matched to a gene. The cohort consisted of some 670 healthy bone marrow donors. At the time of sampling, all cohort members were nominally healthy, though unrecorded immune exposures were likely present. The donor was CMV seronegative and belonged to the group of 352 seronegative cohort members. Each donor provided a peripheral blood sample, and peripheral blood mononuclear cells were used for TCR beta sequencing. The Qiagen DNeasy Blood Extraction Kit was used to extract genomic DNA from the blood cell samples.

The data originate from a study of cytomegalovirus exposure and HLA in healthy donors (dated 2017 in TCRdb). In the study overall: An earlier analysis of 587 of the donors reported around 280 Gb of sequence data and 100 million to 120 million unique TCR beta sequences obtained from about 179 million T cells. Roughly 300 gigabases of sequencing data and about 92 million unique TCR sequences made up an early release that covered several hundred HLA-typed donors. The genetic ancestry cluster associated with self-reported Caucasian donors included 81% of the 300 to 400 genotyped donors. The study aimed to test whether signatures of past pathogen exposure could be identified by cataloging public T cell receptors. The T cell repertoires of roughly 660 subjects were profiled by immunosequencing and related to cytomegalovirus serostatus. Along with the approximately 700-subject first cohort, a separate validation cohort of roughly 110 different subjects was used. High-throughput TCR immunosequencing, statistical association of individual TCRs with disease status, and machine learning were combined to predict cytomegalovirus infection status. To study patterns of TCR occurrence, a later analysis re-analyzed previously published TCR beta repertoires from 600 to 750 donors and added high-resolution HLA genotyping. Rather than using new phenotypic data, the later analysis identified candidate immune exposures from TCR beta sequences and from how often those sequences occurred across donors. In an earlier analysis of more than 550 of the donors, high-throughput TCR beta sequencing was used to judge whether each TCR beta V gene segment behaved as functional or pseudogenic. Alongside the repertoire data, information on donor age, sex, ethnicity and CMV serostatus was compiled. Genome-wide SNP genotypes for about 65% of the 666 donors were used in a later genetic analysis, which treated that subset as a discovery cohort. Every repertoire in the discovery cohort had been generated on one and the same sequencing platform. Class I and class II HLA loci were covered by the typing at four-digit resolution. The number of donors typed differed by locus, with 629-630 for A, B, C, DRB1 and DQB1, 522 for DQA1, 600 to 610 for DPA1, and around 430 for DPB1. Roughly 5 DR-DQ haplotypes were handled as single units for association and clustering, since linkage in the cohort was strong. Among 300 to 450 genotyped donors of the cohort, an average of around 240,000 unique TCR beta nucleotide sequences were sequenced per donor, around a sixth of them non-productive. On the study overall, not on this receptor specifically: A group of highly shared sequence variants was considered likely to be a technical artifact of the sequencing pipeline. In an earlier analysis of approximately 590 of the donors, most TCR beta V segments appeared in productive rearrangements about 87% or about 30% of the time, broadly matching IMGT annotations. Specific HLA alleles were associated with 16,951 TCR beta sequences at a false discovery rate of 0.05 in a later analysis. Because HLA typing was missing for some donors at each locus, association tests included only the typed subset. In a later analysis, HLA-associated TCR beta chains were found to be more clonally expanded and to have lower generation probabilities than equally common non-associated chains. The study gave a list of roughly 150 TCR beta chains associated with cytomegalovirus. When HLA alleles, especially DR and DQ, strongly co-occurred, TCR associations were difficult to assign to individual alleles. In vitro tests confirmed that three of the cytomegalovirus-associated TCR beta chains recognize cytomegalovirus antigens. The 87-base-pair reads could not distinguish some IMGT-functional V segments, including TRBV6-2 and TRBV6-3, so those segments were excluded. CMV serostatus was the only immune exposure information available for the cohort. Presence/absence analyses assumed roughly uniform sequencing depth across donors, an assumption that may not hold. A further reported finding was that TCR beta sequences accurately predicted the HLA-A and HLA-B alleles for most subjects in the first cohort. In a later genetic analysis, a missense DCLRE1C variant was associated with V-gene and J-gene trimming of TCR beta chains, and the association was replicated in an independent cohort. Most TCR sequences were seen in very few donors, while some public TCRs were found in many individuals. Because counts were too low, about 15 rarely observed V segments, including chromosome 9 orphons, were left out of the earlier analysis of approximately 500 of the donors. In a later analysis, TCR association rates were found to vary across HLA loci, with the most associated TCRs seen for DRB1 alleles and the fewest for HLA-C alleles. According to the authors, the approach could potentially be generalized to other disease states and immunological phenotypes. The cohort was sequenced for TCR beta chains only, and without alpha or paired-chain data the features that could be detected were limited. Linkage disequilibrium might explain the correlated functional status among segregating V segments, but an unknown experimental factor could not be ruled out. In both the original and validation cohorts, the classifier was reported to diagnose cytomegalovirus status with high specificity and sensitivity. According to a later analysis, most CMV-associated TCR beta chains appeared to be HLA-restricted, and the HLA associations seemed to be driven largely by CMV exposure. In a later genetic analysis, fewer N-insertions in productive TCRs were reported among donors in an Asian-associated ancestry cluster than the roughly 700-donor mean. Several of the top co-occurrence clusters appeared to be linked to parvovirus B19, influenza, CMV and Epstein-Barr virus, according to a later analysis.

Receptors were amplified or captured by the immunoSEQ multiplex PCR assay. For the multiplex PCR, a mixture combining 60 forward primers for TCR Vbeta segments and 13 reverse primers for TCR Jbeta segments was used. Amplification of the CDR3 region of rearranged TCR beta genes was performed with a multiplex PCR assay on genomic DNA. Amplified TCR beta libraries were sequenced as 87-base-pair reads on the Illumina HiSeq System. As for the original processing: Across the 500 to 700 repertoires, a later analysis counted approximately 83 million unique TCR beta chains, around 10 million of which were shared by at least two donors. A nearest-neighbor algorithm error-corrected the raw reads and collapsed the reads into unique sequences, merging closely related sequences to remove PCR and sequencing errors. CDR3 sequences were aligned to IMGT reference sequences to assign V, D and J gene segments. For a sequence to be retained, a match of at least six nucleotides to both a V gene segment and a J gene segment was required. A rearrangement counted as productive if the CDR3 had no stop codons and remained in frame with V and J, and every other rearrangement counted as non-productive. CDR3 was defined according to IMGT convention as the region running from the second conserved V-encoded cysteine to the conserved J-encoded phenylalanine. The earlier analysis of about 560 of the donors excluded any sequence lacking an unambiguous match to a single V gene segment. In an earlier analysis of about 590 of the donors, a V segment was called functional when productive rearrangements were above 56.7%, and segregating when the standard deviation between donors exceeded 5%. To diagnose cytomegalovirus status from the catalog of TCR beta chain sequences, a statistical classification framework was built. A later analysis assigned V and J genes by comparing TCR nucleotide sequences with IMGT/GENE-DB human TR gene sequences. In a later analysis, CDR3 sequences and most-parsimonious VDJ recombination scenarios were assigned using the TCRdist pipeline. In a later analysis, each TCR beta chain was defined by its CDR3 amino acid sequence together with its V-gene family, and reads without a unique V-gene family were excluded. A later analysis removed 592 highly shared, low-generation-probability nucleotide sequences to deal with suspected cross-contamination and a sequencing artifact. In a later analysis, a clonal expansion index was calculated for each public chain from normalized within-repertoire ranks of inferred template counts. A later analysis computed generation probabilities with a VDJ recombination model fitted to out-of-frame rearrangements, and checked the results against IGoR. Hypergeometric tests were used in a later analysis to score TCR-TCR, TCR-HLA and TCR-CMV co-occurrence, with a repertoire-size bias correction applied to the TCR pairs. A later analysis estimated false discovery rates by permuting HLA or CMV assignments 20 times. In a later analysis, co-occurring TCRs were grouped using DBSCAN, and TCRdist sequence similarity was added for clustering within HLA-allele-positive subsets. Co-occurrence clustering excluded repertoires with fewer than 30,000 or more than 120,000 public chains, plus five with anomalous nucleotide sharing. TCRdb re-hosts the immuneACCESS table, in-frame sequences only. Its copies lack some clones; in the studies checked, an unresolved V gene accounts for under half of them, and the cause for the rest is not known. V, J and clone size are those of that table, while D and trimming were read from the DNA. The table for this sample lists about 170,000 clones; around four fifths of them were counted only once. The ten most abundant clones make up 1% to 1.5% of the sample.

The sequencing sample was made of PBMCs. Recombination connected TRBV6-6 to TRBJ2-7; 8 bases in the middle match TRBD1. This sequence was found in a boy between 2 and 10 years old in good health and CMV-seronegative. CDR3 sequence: CASTEGTGYYEQYF. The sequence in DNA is TGTGCCAGCACAGAGGGGACAGGCTACTACGAGCAGTACTTC.